These 26 T cell receptor beta chains originate from one sample sequenced in a study of beta chain features in type 1 diabetes. Reverse transcribing all isolated RNA meant expressed TCRB transcripts were sequenced. The assay was immunoSEQ multiplex PCR, and TCRdb's table has in-frame clones only and misses some. The repertoire consists of some 410,000 clones, with approximately 10% occurring once and the leading ten covering approximately 0.05%. The sequenced sample consisted of naive CD4+ T cells from blood. Receptor source: a woman under 30 in good health.

J is TRBJ2-1 and V is TRBV4-2; 11 nucleotides line up with TRBD2. Germline V gives CDR1 LGHNA, CDR2 YNFKEQ. V lost 1 base, J lost 10 bases, and 6 bases stayed unmatched. This CDR3 has 15 amino acids. The CDR3 DNA follows: TGTGCCAGCAGCCAAGCCGGGACTAGCGGATTGGAGCAGTTCTTC. Its protein product is CASSQAGTSGLEQFF.

This clone was seen a few times. The rearrangement links TRBV5-1 to TRBJ2-2; 9 bases agree with TRBD1. With 4 bases clipped from V and 0 bases from J, the junction kept 13 bases outside the gene matches. Germline-derived CDR1 and CDR2 are SGHRS and YFSETQ. This CDR3 comprises 19 residues. CDR3 DNA: TGCGCCAGCAGCCGACAACCCGGGACAGGGATGGCGAACACCGGGGAGCTGTTTTTT. Its protein product is CASSRQPGTGMANTGELFF.

The chain joins TRBV5-4 to TRBJ1-4; the D gene is possibly TRBD1 (6 bases). Germline-derived CDR1 and CDR2 are SGHNT and YYREEE (reference sequence). Trimming left V 4 bases short and J 4 bases short, with 11 bases between. The CDR3 totals 14 residues. The CDR3 DNA sequence: TGTGCCAGCAGCGTAGGACAGAGTAATGAAAAACTGTTTTTT. Its translation: CASSVGQSNEKLFF.

This chain joins TRBV7-2 and TRBJ2-3; D is tentatively TRBD1 or TRBD2 (6 bases each). The V gene's germline CDR1 is SGHTA and CDR2 FQGNSA. The CDR3 is made up of 15 amino acids. Deletions cut 5 bases from V and 2 bases from J, with 14 bases between. The chain's CDR3 is CASSARGRNTDTQYF. CDR3 in DNA: TGTGCCAGCAGCGCCCGGGGGCGGAACACAGATACGCAGTATTTT.

This chain joins TRBV7-8 and TRBJ1-1; no reliable D call. The CDR3 covers 15 residues. Per germline, CDR1 SGHVS and CDR2 FQNEAQ. V lost 0 bases, J lost 1 base, and 9 bases lay in between. The CDR3 DNA reads as TGTGCCAGCAGCTTAGCGCCCCGGGGGAACACTGAAGCTTTCTTT. Translating it yields CASSLAPRGNTEAFF.

There are a few counts of this clone. This chain connects TRBV5-4 to TRBJ2-3; tentatively, D is TRBD2 (6 bases). Trimming shortened V by 4 bases and J by 1 base, and 13 bases separated the two germline ends. Looked up from germline, CDR1 is SGHNT and CDR2 is YYREEE (reference sequence). The CDR3 consists of 15 residues. The chain's CDR3 is CASSLGSSGTDTQYF. CDR3 bases: TGTGCCAGCAGCCTCGGGTCTAGCGGCACAGATACGCAGTATTTT.

The chain employs TRBV5-1 and TRBJ1-2; 7 bases map to TRBD1. Germline-derived CDR1 and CDR2 are SGHRS and YFSETQ. J lost 4 bases, V lost 0 bases, and 3 bases had no gene match. This CDR3 is built from 14 residues. In nucleotides, the CDR3 is TGCGCCAGCAGCTTGGCCCAGGGGGGCTATGGCTACACCTTC. It encodes CASSLAQGGYGYTF.

This clone has more than one count but fewer than ten. The chain has TRBV13 and TRBJ2-3, with 11 bases identical to TRBD1. Germline V gene data show CDR1 as PRHDT and CDR2 as FYEKMQ (reference sequence). J gave up 11 bases and V 1 base, and 5 bases lay outside the gene matches. The CDR3 consists of 14 residues. This chain's CDR3 is CASSLVDRGRLQYF. The CDR3 DNA is TGTGCCAGCAGCTTAGTGGACAGGGGGCGCTTGCAGTATTTT.

The chain joins TRBV4-2 to TRBJ1-5, with D tentatively TRBD1 (6 bases). The CDR3 has 15 amino acids. The germline V and J ends were trimmed by 0 bases and 9 bases, with 15 bases remaining between them. Germline CDR1 is LGHNA and CDR2 is YNFKEQ. The CDR3 region is CASSQDAQGMVPQHF. The CDR3 DNA reads as TGTGCCAGCAGCCAAGATGCACAGGGAATGGTGCCCCAGCATTTT.

The V gene is TRBV7-9, the J gene TRBJ1-1; 9 nucleotides align to TRBD1. V was pared by 1 base and J by 4 bases, with 4 bases of the junction left unmatched. Germline CDR1 is SEHNR and CDR2 is FQNEAQ (reference sequence). The CDR3 length is 15 residues. The chain's CDR3 is CASSLETGGGTEAFF. CDR3 bases: TGTGCCAGCAGCTTAGAGACAGGGGGAGGCACTGAAGCTTTCTTT.

This clone was recorded a few times. The chain joins TRBV7-9 to TRBJ2-5, with 9 bases aligning to TRBD2. The CDR3 has 17 residues. V shed 0 bases and J 4 bases; nucleotides not matched to a gene: 9. CDR1 and CDR2 from the germline V gene are SEHNR and FQNEAQ (reference sequence). In DNA form, the CDR3 reads TGTGCCAGCAGCTTAGCGGGCTTGCGGGAGGGCCGAGAGACCCAGTACTTC. As protein: CASSLAGLREGRETQYF. The variable domain in full, completed from reference TRBV7-9 and TRBJ2-5, reads DTGVSQNPRHKITKRGQNVTFRCDPISEHNRLYWYRQTLGQGPEFLTYFQNEAQLEKSRLLSDRFSAERPKGSFSTLEIQRTEQGDSAMYLCASSLAGLREGRETQYFGPGTRLLVL.

The rearrangement uses TRBV7-2 and TRBJ2-5; unclear D gene. CDR1 is SGHTA and CDR2 is FQGNSA in the germline V gene. V lost 1 base and J lost 6, with 12 bases in between. This CDR3 has 14 amino acids. The CDR3 coding sequence is TGTGCCAGCAGCTTAGAGTCGCTAAGTAAGACCCAGTACTTC. Its translation is CASSLESLSKTQYF.

The V call is TRBV7-3, the J call TRBJ2-3; 9 bases match TRBD2. Losses at the gene ends were 1 base for V and 2 bases for J; bases not matched to a gene: 4. CDR1 and CDR2 from the germline V gene are SGHTA and FQGTGA. The CDR3 runs 16 residues. Written as DNA, the CDR3 is TGTGCCAGCAGCTTAAGGCTAGCGGGACACACAGATACGCAGTATTTT. Its protein product is CASSLRLAGHTDTQYF.

This clone came up a few times. The chain joins TRBV5-1 to TRBJ2-1; 14 nucleotides match TRBD2. Germline lookup yields CDR1 SGHRS and CDR2 YFSETQ. The ends lost 4 bases at V and 1 base at J; junction bases unmatched: 4. The CDR3 has 17 residues. CDR3 residues: CASSQGLAGASYNEQFF. CDR3 sequence (DNA): TGCGCCAGCAGCCAGGGACTAGCGGGGGCTTCCTACAATGAGCAGTTCTTC. Filled out from reference TRBV5-1 and TRBJ2-1, the complete variable domain reads KAGVTQTPRYLIKTRGQQVTLSCSPISGHRSVSWYQQTPGQGLQFLFEYFSETQRNKGNFPGRFSGRQFSNSRSEMNVSTLELGDSALYLCASSQGLAGASYNEQFFGPGTRLTVL.

In the case of this clone: Different DNA sequences within this sample yield the same CDR3. The rearrangement uses TRBV7-2 and TRBJ2-4, with D maybe TRBD1 (5 bases). Germline CDR1 is SGHTA and CDR2 is FQGNSA. There are 14 residues in the CDR3. V lost 5 bases and J lost 0, with 8 bases in between. The CDR3 DNA reads TGTGCCAGCAGCCTAGGGGTAGCCAAAAACATTCAGTACTTC. Residues: CASSLGVAKNIQYF.

This clone turned up a few times. The chain has TRBV6-6 and TRBJ1-6; D is undetermined. Germline CDR1 reads MNHNY; CDR2 reads SVGAGI (reference sequence). Between the trimmed V and J ends, which lost 5 bases and 10 bases, there was a span of 15 bases. The CDR3 length is 14 residues. The CDR3 sequence is CASSGMTSNSPLHF. In DNA form, the CDR3 reads TGTGCCAGCAGTGGCATGACTTCGAACTCACCCCTCCACTTT.

This clone turned up a few times. The chain joins TRBV7-9 to TRBJ1-4, with D uncertain. This CDR3 region has 13 residues. Trimming left V 1 base short and J 8 bases short, with 8 bases between. CDR1 and CDR2 from the germline V gene are SEHNR and FQNEAQ (reference sequence). The CDR3 sequence is CASSLEAWEKLFF. CDR3 DNA: TGTGCCAGCAGCTTAGAAGCGTGGGAAAAACTGTTTTTT.

This clone turned up a few times. The chain has TRBV29-1 and TRBJ1-1; a possible D gene is TRBD1 (6 bases). V lost 2 bases to trimming and J lost 3 bases, with 16 bases between them. Germline V gene sequence: CDR1 SQVTM, CDR2 ANQGSEA. The CDR3 has 15 residues. This CDR3 is CSVEPTGFSDTEAFF. CDR3 in DNA: TGCAGCGTTGAACCTACAGGGTTCTCGGACACTGAAGCTTTCTTT. The complete variable domain, with remaining parts taken from reference TRBV29-1 and TRBJ1-1, reads SAVISQKPSRDICQRGTSLTIQCQVDSQVTMMFWYRQQPGQSLTLIATANQGSEATYESGFVIDKFPISRPNLTFSTLTVSNMSPEDSSIYLCSVEPTGFSDTEAFFGQGTRLTVV.

The rearrangement uses TRBV5-4 and TRBJ2-3; 10 positions match TRBD2. The CDR3 length is 16 residues. Losses at the gene ends were 5 bases for V and 5 bases for J; bases not matched to a gene: 11. Germline loops: CDR1 SGHNT, CDR2 YYREEE (reference sequence). This CDR3 is CASRLSGGATGDTQYF. CDR3 DNA: TGTGCCAGCAGGTTAAGCGGGGGGGCCACGGGAGATACGCAGTATTTT.

The V and J genes are TRBV5-1 and TRBJ2-1; D remains ambiguous. V lost 0 bases and J lost 9, with 13 bases in between. From germline, CDR1 is SGHRS and CDR2 YFSETQ. The CDR3 extends over 14 amino acids. The CDR3 loop reads CASSLATSPGEQFF. CDR3 nucleotide sequence: TGCGCCAGCAGCTTGGCCACATCGCCTGGTGAGCAGTTCTTC. Variable domain in full (rest from reference TRBV5-1 and TRBJ2-1): KAGVTQTPRYLIKTRGQQVTLSCSPISGHRSVSWYQQTPGQGLQFLFEYFSETQRNKGNFPGRFSGRQFSNSRSEMNVSTLELGDSALYLCASSLATSPGEQFFGPGTRLTVL.

The chain links TRBV6-5 to TRBJ1-2; TRBD1 agrees at 9 bases. The CDR3 covers 14 residues. Losses at the gene ends were 5 bases for V and 5 bases for J; bases not matched to a gene: 6. Germline V lookup: CDR1 MNHEY, CDR2 SVGAGI. The DNA for the CDR3 is TGTGCCAGCAGTCCCCGGACAGGGGAGTATGGCTACACCTTC. Translation: CASSPRTGEYGYTF.

This clone was recorded a few times. At one boundary the junction diverges from the germline segment, which might be a read error. The gene calls are TRBV5-1 and TRBJ2-3; perhaps TRBD2 as D (5 bases). CDR3 length: 12 residues. Germline V gives CDR1 SGHRS, CDR2 YFSETQ. CDR3 sequence reads: CASSLGEGTAVF. The DNA of the CDR3 is TGCGCCAGCAGCTTAGGTGAGGGTACAGCAGTATTT.

The chain employs TRBV2 and TRBJ2-5; no definite D call. The V end lost 6 bases, the J end lost 5 bases, and 10 bases lay between the germline ends. Germline V lookup: CDR1 SNHLY, CDR2 FYNNEI. The CDR3 covers 12 residues. For the CDR3, the DNA is TGTGCCAGCAGACGTGAAGTTGAGACCCAGTACTTC. Protein sequence: CASRREVETQYF.

This clone was counted at least ten times. The chain joins TRBV14 to TRBJ2-5, with TRBD2 matching 8 bases. The length of the CDR3 is 15 residues. J gave up 6 bases and V 2 bases, and 8 bases lay outside the gene matches. Germline-derived CDR1 and CDR2 are SGHDN and FVKESK. CDR3 region: CASSQRAGGTKTQYF. For the CDR3, the DNA is TGTGCCAGCAGCCAACGTGCGGGGGGCACGAAGACCCAGTACTTC. The full variable domain, completed using reference TRBV14 and TRBJ2-5, is EAGVTQFPSHSVIEKGQTVTLRCDPISGHDNLYWYRRVMGKEIKFLLHFVKESKQDESGMPNNRFLAERTGGTYSTLKVQPAELEDSGVYFCASSQRAGGTKTQYFGPGTRLLVL.

This sequence joins TRBV29-1 and TRBJ2-1; D is perhaps TRBD1 (5 bases). V was trimmed by 7 bases and J by 5 bases, leaving 21 bases between them. In germline, CDR1 is SQVTM, CDR2 ANQGSEA. The CDR3 extends over 15 amino acids. The CDR3 loop reads CSAHRGTPRNNEQFF. The CDR3 DNA sequence: TGCAGCGCCCATAGGGGTACCCCCCGCAACAATGAGCAGTTCTTC.

This clone came up a few times. This chain links TRBV6-5 with TRBJ2-3; D call uncertain. The length of the CDR3 is 11 residues. Germline CDR1 reads MNHEY; CDR2 reads SVGAGI. V shed 2 bases and J shed 11 bases, with 8 bases lying between them. CDR3 region: CASSYAWEQYF. The CDR3 DNA is TGTGCCAGCAGTTACGCCTGGGAGCAGTATTTT.